Following are 9 T cell receptor beta chains from one sample sequenced in a study of T cells in Graves' hyperthyroidism and ophthalmopathy. The source material, RNA transcripts, was used to amplify TCR beta CDR3 regions. HTBI primers were employed in a first-round RT-PCR of the TCR CDR3. TCRdb re-called the multiplex PCR reads with MiXCR, one entry per CDR3 protein. The sample comprises a few hundred thousand distinct CDR3 sequences, 20% to 25% of which are singletons, and more than 60% rests with the top ten. Sequencing input: blood. The source of these receptors is a man aged 45-65 years with Graves' hyperthyroidism.

This clonotype has a count of ten or more. The chain uses TRBV28 and TRBJ2-3; D ambiguous. The CDR3 is made up of 11 amino acids. V lost 5 bases and J 8 bases, leaving 8 bases between the germline ends. The germline CDR1 and CDR2 sequences are MDHEN and SYDVKM. The CDR3 spells CASSPMGTQYF. CDR3 nucleotides: TGTGCCAGCAGTCCGATGGGTACGCAGTATTTT.

The rearrangement links TRBV3-1 to TRBJ2-1; weak D call: TRBD2 (10 bases). From germline, CDR1 is LGHDT and CDR2 YNNKEL (reference sequence). The V gene lost 5 bases and the J gene lost 8 bases, with 31 bases spanning the gap. CDR3 size: 19 residues. CDR3 region: CASSSLGQGSSGRRDEQFF. DNA for the CDR3: TGTGCCAGCAGCAGTCTGGGACAGGGCTCTAGCGGGAGACGTGATGAGCAGTTCTTC.

This clonotype occurred many times. For the CDR3, the DNA is TGTGCCAGCACCACCGTCACCTACGAGCAGTACTTC. It encodes CASTTVTYEQYF. The rearrangement uses TRBV2 and TRBJ2-7, with D hard to call. CDR3 length equals 12 residues. CDR1 SNHLY and CDR2 FYNNEI come from the germline V gene. V lost 7 bases and J 2 bases, leaving 9 bases between the germline ends.

This clonotype was counted ten times or more. The chain combines TRBV28 with TRBJ1-1, with a weak D call TRBD1 (5 bases). This CDR3 comprises 14 residues. Germline CDR1 is MDHEN and CDR2 is SYDVKM. V gave up 4 bases and J gave up 1 base, with 10 bases separating them. The CDR3 region is CASSYIGENTEAFF. The CDR3 region has the DNA TGTGCCAGCAGTTACATAGGGGAGAACACTGAAGCTTTCTTT.

The CDR3 loop is CASSFVLAGGSYEQYF. The CDR3 DNA reads as TGCGCCAGCAGCTTCGTTCTAGCGGGAGGTTCCTACGAGCAGTACTTC. This chain joins TRBV5-1 and TRBJ2-7; 11 positions match TRBD2. The CDR3 is 16 residues long. With V trimmed by 2 bases and J by 1 base, 5 bases remained unmatched. Germline CDR1 reads SGHRS; CDR2 reads YFSETQ.

The chain is built from TRBV28 and TRBJ1-2; tentative D call: TRBD1 (6 bases). V lost 7 bases and J 3 bases, leaving 24 bases between the germline ends. The V gene's germline CDR1 is MDHEN and CDR2 SYDVKM. The CDR3 covers 17 residues. CDR3: CASKLMDAGGAYYGYTF. The CDR3 nucleotides are TGTGCCAGCAAATTAATGGACGCGGGGGGCGCCTACTATGGCTACACCTTC.

This clonotype was counted only a few times. The chain carries TRBV19 and TRBJ2-3; 7 bases match TRBD1. J gave up 4 bases and V 6 bases, and 4 bases lay outside the gene matches. Per germline, CDR1 LNHDA and CDR2 SQIVND (reference sequence). The CDR3 loop spans 13 amino acids. The DNA for the CDR3 is TGTGCCAGTAGGAAACAGGGGTCAGATACGCAGTATTTT. Translated: CASRKQGSDTQYF.

This clonotype was detected many times. The chain combines TRBV12-3 or TRBV12-4 with TRBJ2-1; 8 bases agree with TRBD2. Trimming took 5 bases from V and 5 from J; bases not matched to a gene: 2. The CDR3 loop spans 13 amino acids. Here the CDR3 DNA reads TGTGCCAGCAGTCCAGCGGGAGACAATGAGCAGTTCTTC. Residues: CASSPAGDNEQFF.

V usage is TRBV6-1 and J usage is TRBJ1-1, with D unresolved. The CDR3 is 14 residues long. The germline V gene has CDR1 MNHNS and CDR2 SASEGT. Trimming took off 2 bases at V and 11 bases at J, with 18 bases between the two ends. CDR3: CASSETARDRRAFF. CDR3 DNA: TGTGCCAGCAGTGAAACCGCCCGGGATAGGCGGGCTTTCTTT.